This TCR beta chain was sequenced during a study of somatic mutations in cytotoxic T cells in rheumatoid arthritis. Germline values: CDR1 SNHLY, CDR2 FYNNEI. The CDR3 has 19 amino acids. The V segment lost 5 bases and the J segment 0 bases; nucleotides outside the gene matches: 17. Generated by immunoSEQ multiplex PCR, the TCRdb table keeps only in-frame clones and is missing some. The sample records over 8,000 clones, under 95% being singletons. The TCR originated in a woman in her late teens or twenties with rheumatoid arthritis. Sequencing was carried out using CD8+ T cells sorted from blood. This rearrangement joins TRBV2 to TRBJ2-7; TRBD2 agrees at 9 bases. The DNA of the CDR3 is TGTGCCAGCAGTCCGGGGAAAAATAGCGGGGGACTTCTCTCCTACGAGCAGTACTTC. It codes for CASSPGKNSGGLLSYEQYF.